The 30 T cell receptor beta chains given below trace back to one sample, sequenced in a study of blood T cells in healthy people across ages. Together with a sample-barcoded 5' primer, a J-beta primer mix was included in a second PCR lasting about 6 to 11 cycles. MiXCR was run by TCRdb on the 5' RACE reads, yielding one entry per CDR3 protein. The table lists 1.4 million or so distinct CDR3 sequences, 35% to 45% of them singletons. The specimen was blood. All receptors come from a woman younger than 35 in good health.

The chain carries TRBV7-2 and TRBJ2-1; D is uncertain. Germline values: CDR1 SGHTA, CDR2 FQGNSA. This CDR3 contains 12 residues. V was trimmed by 7 bases and J by 13 bases, leaving 17 bases between them. The CDR3 nucleotides read TGTGCCAGCACCTACTCCTTGGAGACCCAGTTCTTC. Its protein is CASTYSLETQFF.

The chain recombines TRBV7-2 with TRBJ2-5; D uncertain. The germline V gene encodes CDR1 SGHTA and CDR2 FQGNSA. The CDR3 is made up of 14 amino acids. Trimming cost V 5 bases and J 1 base, with 11 bases left between them. Here the CDR3 DNA reads TGTGCCAGCAGCCCTAATGGGCCCCAAGAGACCCAGTACTTC. Protein: CASSPNGPQETQYF.

This clonotype was observed a few times. A much bigger clone sits one base away, suggesting this may be a read error. The chain links TRBV2 to TRBJ2-3; D is possibly TRBD2 (5 bases). CDR1 is SNHLY, CDR2 FYNNEI, per germline. The CDR3 is 13 amino acids. In nucleotides, the CDR3 is TGTGCCGGCAGTGAGCGGCTCCGGGATACGCAGTATTTT. Translated, it gives CAGSERLRDTQYF.

The chain carries TRBV4-1 and TRBJ2-5, with a possible D match to TRBD2 (6 bases). The germline V gene has CDR1 MGHRA and CDR2 YSYEKL. The V end lost 2 bases, the J end lost 2 bases, and 15 bases lay between the germline ends. The CDR3 sequence is 16 residues long. For the CDR3, the DNA is TGCGCCAGCAGCCAATTGGGAGGCTCCCGGCAAGAGACCCAGTACTTC. Encoded protein: CASSQLGGSRQETQYF.

This chain links TRBV25-1 with TRBJ2-3; tentative D call: TRBD1 (7 bases). The CDR3 loop spans 15 amino acids. The germline CDR1 and CDR2 sequences are MGHDK and SYGVNS. V was clipped by 0 bases and J by 6 bases, with 13 bases between them. This CDR3 is CASSEYSGGRDTQYF. CDR3 nucleotide sequence: TGTGCCAGCAGTGAATACTCAGGGGGGAGGGATACGCAGTATTTT.

This clonotype was seen more than once but under ten times. The chain is built from TRBV7-9 and TRBJ2-7; tentatively, D is TRBD2 (5 bases). The V gene lost 1 base and the J gene lost 0 bases, with 16 bases spanning the gap. CDR1 and CDR2 (germline): SEHNR, FQNEAQ (reference sequence). The CDR3 runs 17 residues. The CDR3 nucleotides are TGTGCCAGCAGCTTAGGAGGAGCGGTCACGAGCTCCTACGAGCAGTACTTC. Residues: CASSLGGAVTSSYEQYF.

Only a few counts were recorded for this clonotype. The chain links TRBV10-3 to TRBJ1-2, with TRBD1 matching 8 bases. This CDR3 comprises 15 residues. Germline loops: CDR1 ENHRY, CDR2 SYGVKD. Germline trimming cut 9 bases from V and 4 bases from J; bases unmatched to any gene: 13. The CDR3 DNA reads TGTGCCATAGGACAGGGAGGGGAATCACTCTATGGCTACACCTTC. As protein: CAIGQGGESLYGYTF.

The V and J genes are TRBV27 and TRBJ1-6; 8 bases map to TRBD1. V dropped 5 bases and J dropped 10; count of bases not matched to a gene: 4. CDR1 and CDR2 (germline): MNHEY, SMNVEV (reference sequence). The CDR3 sequence is 13 residues long. The CDR3 DNA reads TGTGCCAGCAGTGGCAGGGGGCAATCACCCCTCCACTTT. Protein sequence: CASSGRGQSPLHF.

The rearrangement joins TRBV4-1 to TRBJ1-5; no definite D call. CDR1 is MGHRA, CDR2 YSYEKL, per germline. Trimming cost V 1 base and J 6 bases, with 10 bases left between them. The CDR3 runs 14 residues. CDR3 nucleotide sequence: TGCGCCAGCAGCCAAGTCGAAGTCCGTCAGCCCCAGCATTTT. It yields the protein CASSQVEVRQPQHF.

The rearrangement links TRBV19 to TRBJ2-1, with TRBD1 identical over 10 bases. Germline CDR1 and CDR2: LNHDA and SQIVND (reference sequence). The CDR3 is 15 amino acids. Trimming cost V 5 bases and J 8 bases; bases outside gene matches: 9. The CDR3 DNA follows: TGTGCCAGTAGTTCCGGGACAGGGGCAGGGGATGAGCAGTTCTTC. Residues: CASSSGTGAGDEQFF.

The sample holds a few counts of this clonotype. The rearrangement uses TRBV7-8 and TRBJ2-1; a possible D gene is TRBD2 (7 bases). The V gene's germline CDR1 is SGHVS and CDR2 FQNEAQ. The CDR3 is made up of 14 amino acids. Between the trimmed V and J ends, which lost 6 bases and 6 bases, there was a span of 15 bases. Written as DNA, the CDR3 is TGTGCCAGCAGGGGGGGGCCATTTTCCAATGAGCAGTTCTTC. It specifies CASRGGPFSNEQFF.

The CDR3 reads CASRSRRSGSTDTQYF. The CDR3 nucleotides read TGTGCCAGCAGGAGCCGTAGGAGCGGGAGCACAGATACGCAGTATTTT. This chain uses TRBV2 with TRBJ2-3; a possible D gene is TRBD2 (6 bases). The CDR3 is made up of 16 amino acids. Trimming stripped 6 bases from V and 0 bases from J, with 16 bases between. Germline CDR1 is SNHLY and CDR2 is FYNNEI.

The chain carries TRBV11-3 and TRBJ2-5, with a possible D match to TRBD2 (5 bases). The CDR3 extends over 12 amino acids. Germline V gene lookup returns CDR1 SGHNT and CDR2 YENEEA. Between the trimmed V and J ends, which lost 1 base and 11 bases, there was a span of 11 bases. CDR3: CASSLGEGSQYF. The CDR3 region has the DNA TGTGCCAGCAGCTTAGGAGAGGGTTCGCAGTACTTC.

The chain employs TRBV27 and TRBJ1-1, with D possibly matching TRBD1 (5 bases). CDR3 length: 16 amino acids. V dropped 2 bases and J dropped 0 bases, with 13 bases sitting between them. Germline V gene data show CDR1 as MNHEY and CDR2 as SMNVEV (reference sequence). The CDR3 reads CASSLGRGVMNTEAFF. In DNA, the CDR3 is TGTGCCAGCAGTTTAGGAAGGGGAGTAATGAACACTGAAGCTTTCTTT.

There are a few counts of this clonotype. J is TRBJ2-5 and V is TRBV4-3; D gene uncertain. Trimming left V 0 bases short and J 11 bases short, with 22 bases between. The germline V gene has CDR1 LGHNA and CDR2 YSLEER. The CDR3 is 16 residues long. The CDR3 region is CASSQEWALLHNEQYF. DNA for the CDR3: TGCGCCAGCAGCCAAGAGTGGGCTCTGTTGCACAATGAGCAGTACTTC.

V gene TRBV6-2 or TRBV6-3 combines with J gene TRBJ2-1; D possibly corresponds to TRBD2 (5 bases). Germline V gives CDR1 MNHEY, CDR2 SVGEGT. CDR3 size: 14 residues. Deletions cut 2 bases from V and 4 bases from J, with 9 bases between. The CDR3 region has the DNA TGTGCCAGCAGTTACCTCGCGGGTTACAATGAGCAGTTCTTC. It codes for CASSYLAGYNEQFF.

V is TRBV18 and J is TRBJ1-2, with 7 bases matching TRBD1. The ends lost 5 bases at V and 4 bases at J; junction bases unmatched: 7. CDR3 length: 14 residues. Germline V gene lookup returns CDR1 KGHSH and CDR2 LQKENI. The CDR3: CASSSGQMSYGYTF. DNA of the CDR3: TGTGCCAGCTCATCGGGACAGATGAGCTATGGCTACACCTTC.

This clonotype was seen only a few times. The chain links TRBV4-1 to TRBJ2-3; a weak D match, TRBD2 (5 bases). The CDR3 sequence is 14 residues long. V was shortened by 5 bases and J by 2 bases, with 11 bases between the two germline ends. Germline V gene sequence: CDR1 MGHRA, CDR2 YSYEKL. Written as DNA, the CDR3 is TGCGCCAGCAGCTCCCTCGGGGACACAGATACGCAGTATTTT. It translates to CASSSLGDTDTQYF.

The chain uses TRBV15 and TRBJ2-4, with D perhaps TRBD2 (5 bases). The length of the CDR3 is 18 residues. The V end lost 0 bases, the J end lost 0 bases, and 15 bases lay between the germline ends. Germline CDR1 is LNHNV and CDR2 is YYDKDF (reference sequence). The CDR3 here is CATSRERVGVLAKNIQYF. The CDR3 DNA follows: TGTGCCACCAGCAGAGAACGGGTGGGAGTCCTAGCCAAAAACATTCAGTACTTC.

The table lists this clonotype with a few counts. The V and J genes are TRBV28 and TRBJ2-3; the match to TRBD2 covers 11 bases. Germline values: CDR1 MDHEN, CDR2 SYDVKM. This CDR3 has 15 amino acids. The trim removed 1 base at V and 6 bases at J, leaving 3 bases unmatched. As DNA, the CDR3 is TGTGCCAGCAGTTTATTGACTAGCGGGACGGATACGCAGTATTTT. Translation gives CASSLLTSGTDTQYF. The full variable domain, with the rest looked up from reference TRBV28 and TRBJ2-3, is DVKVTQSSRYLVKRTGEKVFLECVQDMDHENMFWYRQDPGLGLRLIYFSYDVKMKEKGDIPEGYSVSREKKERFSLILESASTNQTSMYLCASSLLTSGTDTQYFGPGTRLTVL.

This sequence joins TRBV12-3 or TRBV12-4 and TRBJ1-1; the D is unclear. Trimming left V 6 bases short and J 7 bases short, with 12 bases between. The CDR3 loop spans 12 amino acids. Written as DNA, the CDR3 is TGTGCCAGCAGGATAAACCAGATTGAAGCTTTCTTT. It translates to CASRINQIEAFF.

The gene calls are TRBV5-5 and TRBJ1-2; TRBD1 matches 8 bases. The CDR3 has 15 residues. J gave up 4 bases and V 2 bases, and 7 bases lay outside the gene matches. Germline lookup yields CDR1 SGHKS and CDR2 YYEKEE (reference sequence). The CDR3 spells CASSFLDRGLYGYTF. The CDR3 region has the DNA TGTGCCAGCAGCTTTTTAGACAGGGGTCTCTATGGCTACACCTTC.

This clonotype was seen a handful of times. The CDR3: CASSPRSSALGTDTQYF. CDR3 DNA: TGTGCCAGCAGCCCGAGATCTAGCGCTCTCGGGACAGATACGCAGTATTTT. The chain carries TRBV7-9 and TRBJ2-3; tentatively, D is TRBD2 (6 bases). Deletions cut 5 bases from V and 3 bases from J, with 21 bases between. CDR3 length: 17 amino acids. Germline V gene sequence: CDR1 SEHNR, CDR2 FQNEAQ (reference sequence).

This clonotype was seen a few times. The CDR3 region has the DNA TGTGCCAGCAGGACCTGGCTAGCGGAGAGCACAGATACGCAGTATTTT. It yields the protein CASRTWLAESTDTQYF. The chain links TRBV6-2 or TRBV6-3 to TRBJ2-3, with 7 bases identical to TRBD2. Looked up from germline, CDR1 is MNHEY and CDR2 is SVGEGT. Germline trimming cut 6 bases from V and 0 bases from J; bases unmatched to any gene: 9. CDR3 size: 16 residues.

The chain carries TRBV5-1 and TRBJ2-1; 10 bases are a match to TRBD1. The CDR3 consists of 16 residues. CDR1 and CDR2 from the germline V gene are SGHRS and YFSETQ. J lost 10 bases, V lost 5 bases, and 15 bases had no gene match. In DNA, the CDR3 is TGCGCCAGCAGACGCACGGGACAGGGGATTTTAAGGGAGCAGTTCTTC. It specifies CASRRTGQGILREQFF.

The DNA of the CDR3 is TGTGCCAGCAGCCAAGTGTCGTCGGGTGGGGAGACCCAGTACTTC. It yields the protein CASSQVSSGGETQYF. V usage is TRBV3-1 and J usage is TRBJ2-5; no firm D call. The V end was cut by 1 base, the J end by 5 bases, with 14 bases between. Germline values: CDR1 LGHDT, CDR2 YNNKEL (reference sequence). The CDR3 has 15 residues.

The chain's CDR3 is CASSLAWTSIQTQYF. The CDR3 region has the DNA TGTGCCAGCAGCTTAGCTTGGACTAGCATACAGACCCAGTACTTC. The chain links TRBV7-2 to TRBJ2-5, with 8 nucleotides matching TRBD2. The CDR3 is 15 residues long. CDR1 is SGHTA, CDR2 FQGNSA, per germline. The V and J ends lost 0 bases and 6 bases, in that order; junction bases with no gene match: 6.

To note about this clonotype: A read error may produce the germline difference seen at one junction end. This chain uses TRBV12-3 or TRBV12-4 with TRBJ2-2, with TRBD2 matching over 8 bases. The CDR3 runs 17 residues. The CDR3 nucleotides are TGTGCCAGCTCCCTCGTAGCAGCGGGGGAATTAACCGGGGGGCTGTTTTTT. It codes for CASSLVAAGELTGGLFF.

J is TRBJ2-2 and V is TRBV6-2 or TRBV6-3; 8 bases fit TRBD2. The germline V gene has CDR1 MNHEY and CDR2 SVGEGT. Trimming took 6 bases from V and 2 from J; bases not matched to a gene: 5. The CDR3 is 15 amino acids. The CDR3 region is CASRPTSVNTGELFF. CDR3 DNA: TGTGCCAGCAGGCCGACTAGCGTAAACACCGGGGAGCTGTTTTTT.

This chain connects TRBV12-3 or TRBV12-4 to TRBJ2-2; the D gene is possibly TRBD2 (5 bases). Trimming took off 6 bases at V and 9 bases at J, with 17 bases between the two ends. This CDR3 comprises 14 residues. This CDR3 reads CASSHRTSPRELFF. The DNA of the CDR3 is TGTGCCAGCAGCCATAGAACTAGTCCTCGGGAGCTGTTTTTT.